This T cell receptor beta chain was sequenced during a study of blood T cell repertoires in COVID-19 (dated by TCRdb to between 2020 and 2021). Regarding the research as a whole: Samples from collaborators originated in the United States, Italy and Spain and spanned both the acute and convalescent phases of COVID-19. The material from the prospective study consisted of cDNA or gDNA derived from T cells, B-cell-depleted T cells, or PBMCs. Subjects who had been exposed to COVID-19, were actively infected with it, or had recovered from it provided the deeply sampled blood TCRbeta repertoires that made up the dataset. A freely available public database, intended as a resource for researchers studying the immune response to SARS-CoV-2, is where the repertoires were released. The samples were drawn from two sources: the first 160 participants of the ongoing ImmuneRACE study, and about 1,300 subjects contributed by 6 global collaborators. Sample metadata almost always included a de-identified subject ID, COVID-19 status, age in years and sex. Where HLA class I and class II types were available, the types were taken from metadata supplied by the sample provider, not from assay-based typing. Overall study results and their limits: The amount of clinical and demographic metadata varied by source and participant and was provided uncurated.

Whole blood was collected in K2EDTA tubes by collaborating institutions according to the institutions' own protocols. For TCRbeta analysis, collaborators shipped samples as frozen whole blood, isolated PBMCs, or DNA extracted from either of those sample types. The immunoSEQ Assay, a bias-controlled multiplex PCR, was used to amplify TCRbeta CDR3 regions from genomic DNA. The original methods were these. Within the assay, amplification of reference gene primers was used to estimate how many nucleated cells each sample contained. Sequence reads were collapsed and filtered to measure the absolute abundance of every unique TCRbeta CDR3 rearrangement. For each sample, productive Simpson clonality was calculated as the square root of Simpson's diversity index across productive rearrangements. TCRdb re-hosts the immuneACCESS table, in-frame sequences only. Its copies lack some clones; in the studies checked, an unresolved V gene accounts for under half of them, and the cause for the rest is not known. V, J and clone size are those of that table, while D and trimming were read from the DNA. The sample profile shows approximately 260,000 clones; over 75% of them were found once. The ten largest clones take up approximately 9% of the sample.

V loses 6 bases at its end and J loses 8 bases; junction bases beyond the gene matches: 10. CDR1 and CDR2 are drawn from the germline V gene: SNHLY, FYNNEI. The CDR3 starts with the cysteine, ends with the phenylalanine, and has 16 residues. Kept here is only the CDR3 DNA, which spans 48 bases and is read in frame from base 1. A word on this clone: What this receptor recognizes is not known. No per-base quality is available; no much larger clone lies one base away.

The origin of this receptor is a human donor in a cohort sampled during active COVID-19. The chain joins TRBV2 to TRBJ1-4, with 12 bases matching TRBD1. The sample consisted of peripheral blood. CDR3 protein: CASSAGTGGGGEKLFF. The sequenced DNA: TGTGCCAGCAGCGCCGGGACAGGGGGCGGAGGGGAAAAACTGTTTTTT.